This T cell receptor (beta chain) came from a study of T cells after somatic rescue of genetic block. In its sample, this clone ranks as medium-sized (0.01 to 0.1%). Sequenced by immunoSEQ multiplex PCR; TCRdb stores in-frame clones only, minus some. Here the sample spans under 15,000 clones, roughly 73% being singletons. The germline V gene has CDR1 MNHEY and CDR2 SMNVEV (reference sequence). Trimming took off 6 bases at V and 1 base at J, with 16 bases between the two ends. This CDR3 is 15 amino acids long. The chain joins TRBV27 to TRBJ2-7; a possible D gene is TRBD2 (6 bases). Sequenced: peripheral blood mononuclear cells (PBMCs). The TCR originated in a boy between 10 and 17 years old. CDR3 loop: CASRPGGVRSYEQYF. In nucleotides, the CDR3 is TGTGCCAGCAGGCCTGGCGGGGTCAGGTCCTACGAGCAGTACTTC.